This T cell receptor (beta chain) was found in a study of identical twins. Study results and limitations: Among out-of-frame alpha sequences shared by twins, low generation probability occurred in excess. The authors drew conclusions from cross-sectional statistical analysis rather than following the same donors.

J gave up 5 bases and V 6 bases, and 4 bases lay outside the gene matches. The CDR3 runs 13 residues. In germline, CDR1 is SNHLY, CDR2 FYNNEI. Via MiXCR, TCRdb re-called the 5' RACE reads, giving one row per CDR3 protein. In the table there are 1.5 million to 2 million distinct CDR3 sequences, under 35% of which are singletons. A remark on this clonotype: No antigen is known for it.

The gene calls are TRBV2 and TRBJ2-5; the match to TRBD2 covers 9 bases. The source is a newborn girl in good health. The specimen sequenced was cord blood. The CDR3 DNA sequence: TGTGCCAGCAGGTCTAGCGGGAAGGAGACCCAGTACTTC. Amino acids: CASRSSGKETQYF.